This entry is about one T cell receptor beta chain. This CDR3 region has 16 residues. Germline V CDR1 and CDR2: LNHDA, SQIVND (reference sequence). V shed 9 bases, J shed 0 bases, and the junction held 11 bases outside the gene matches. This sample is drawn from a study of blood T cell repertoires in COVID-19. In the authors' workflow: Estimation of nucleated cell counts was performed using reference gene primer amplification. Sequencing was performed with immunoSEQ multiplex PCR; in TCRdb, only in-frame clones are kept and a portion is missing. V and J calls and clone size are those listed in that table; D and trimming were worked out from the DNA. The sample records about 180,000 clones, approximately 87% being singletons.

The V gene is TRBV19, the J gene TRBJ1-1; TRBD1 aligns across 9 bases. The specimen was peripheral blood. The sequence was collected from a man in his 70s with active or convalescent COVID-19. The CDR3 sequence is CASRGRDRAMNTEAFF. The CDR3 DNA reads TGTGCCAGCCGAGGGCGGGACAGGGCTATGAACACTGAAGCTTTCTTT.